Shown below are 8 T cell receptor beta chains from a single sample sequenced in a study of blood T cell repertoires in COVID-19. The method was immunoSEQ multiplex PCR; TCRdb's version includes in-frame clones alone and lacks a portion of them. The sample holds approximately 84,000 clones, 90% seen once. Sequencing was done on a sample of peripheral blood. These receptors all come from a human donor with active COVID-19. The donor label of this sample is uncertain.

This chain connects TRBV2 to TRBJ2-1, with 12 bases fitting TRBD1. This CDR3 contains 14 residues. CDR1 and CDR2 from the germline V gene are SNHLY and FYNNEI. V dropped 6 bases and J dropped 6; count of bases not matched to a gene: 3. The DNA of the CDR3 is TGTGCCAGCAGGGGGACAGGGGGCCGCAATGAGCAGTTCTTC. Protein product: CASRGTGGRNEQFF. The full variable domain, its missing parts supplied by reference TRBV2 and TRBJ2-1, is EPEVTQTPSHQVTQMGQEVILRCVPISNHLYFYWYRQILGQKVEFLVSFYNNEISEKSEIFDDQFSVERPDGSNFTLKIRSTKLEDSAMYFCASRGTGGRNEQFFGPGTRLTVL.

The chain combines TRBV13 with TRBJ2-7; D is possibly TRBD2 (5 bases). The CDR3 has 15 amino acids. Trimming removed 2 bases from V and 5 bases from J, with 16 bases in between. Germline CDR1 reads PRHDT; CDR2 reads FYEKMQ (reference sequence). The CDR3 reads CASSLSGLPYHEQYF. As DNA, the CDR3 is TGTGCCAGCAGCTTAAGCGGACTTCCATACCACGAGCAGTACTTC.

This clone was found once. In DNA, the CDR3 is TGTGCCAGCAGGAAAATAGGACAGGGAAATTCACCCCTCCACTTT. Protein: CASRKIGQGNSPLHF. The genes are TRBV2 and TRBJ1-6, with 8 bases identical to TRBD1. Per germline, CDR1 SNHLY and CDR2 FYNNEI. CDR3 length: 15 amino acids. The trim removed 6 bases at V and 7 bases at J, leaving 8 bases unmatched.

V usage is TRBV28 and J usage is TRBJ2-7, with 10 bases matching TRBD1. Losses at the gene ends were 4 bases for V and 3 bases for J; bases not matched to a gene: 3. The CDR3 loop spans 14 amino acids. Germline V gene data show CDR1 as MDHEN and CDR2 as SYDVKM. The CDR3, as DNA: TGTGCCAGCAGTTGGACAGGGGGTGACTACGAGCAGTACTTC. It yields the protein CASSWTGGDYEQYF.

The chain combines TRBV7-9 with TRBJ2-7, with TRBD2 matching 9 bases. Germline V gene sequence: CDR1 SEHNR, CDR2 FQNEAQ (reference sequence). There are 15 residues in the CDR3. J gave up 9 bases and V 4 bases, and 13 bases lay outside the gene matches. The CDR3 here is CASSSIAGVISGQYF. CDR3 sequence (DNA): TGTGCCAGCAGCTCGATAGCGGGGGTTATTAGTGGGCAGTACTTC.

The chain recombines TRBV5-4 with TRBJ2-4; 7 bases are shared with TRBD1. Germline CDR1 and CDR2: SGHNT and YYREEE (reference sequence). J lost 5 bases, V lost 4 bases, and 6 bases had no gene match. The CDR3 is 14 amino acids. DNA for the CDR3: TGTGCCAGCAGCACGACAGGGTCGGAAAACATTCAGTACTTC. Protein product: CASSTTGSENIQYF. The full variable domain, completed using reference TRBV5-4 and TRBJ2-4, is ETGVTQSPTHLIKTRGQQVTLRCSSQSGHNTVSWYQQALGQGPQFIFQYYREEENGRGNFPPRFSGLQFPNYSSELNVNALELDDSALYLCASSTTGSENIQYFGAGTRLSVL.

The DNA of the CDR3 is TGTGCCAGCTCACCGACTAGCGGGGCGTACCAAGAGACCCAGTACTTC. As protein: CASSPTSGAYQETQYF. V is TRBV18 and J is TRBJ2-5; 11 bases are a match to TRBD2. The CDR3 sequence is 16 residues long. With V trimmed by 3 bases and J by 0 bases, 3 bases remained unmatched. Germline V gives CDR1 KGHSH, CDR2 LQKENI.

This clone was seen a few times. The V gene is TRBV7-9, the J gene TRBJ2-3, with 15 bases fitting TRBD2. Trimming at V came to 2 bases and at J to 6 bases, leaving 9 bases not matched to a gene. In germline, CDR1 is SEHNR, CDR2 FQNEAQ (reference sequence). The CDR3 is 18 amino acids. In DNA form, the CDR3 reads TGTGCCAGCAGCTTATTAACGGGACTAGCGGGGGGTGTGGATACGCAGTATTTT. This codes for CASSLLTGLAGGVDTQYF.